The 10 T cell receptor beta chains listed next were all sequenced from one sample in a study of blood T cell repertoires in COVID-19. Only in-frame clones appear in the TCRdb table, and some are missing; sequencing was by immunoSEQ multiplex PCR. The table includes more than 200,000 clones, around 84% detected once. Sequences were obtained from PBMCs or T cells enriched from blood (not recorded which). All receptors derive from a woman in her fifties or sixties who had recovered from COVID-19.

This clone was seen a single time. At one end, the junction sequence differs from germline, possibly due to a read error. V usage is TRBV7-7 and J usage is TRBJ1-1, with TRBD1 matching 9 bases. Germline V lookup: CDR1 SSHAT, CDR2 FNYEAQ (reference sequence). This CDR3 comprises 15 residues. CDR3 sequence: CASSPPGQGNTEAFF. The CDR3 bases are TGTGCTAGCAGCCCCCCGGGACAGGGAAACACTGAAGCTTTCTTT.

The chain employs TRBV7-9 and TRBJ2-1; tentative D call: TRBD2 (6 bases). The CDR3 has 12 residues. Germline V gives CDR1 SEHNR, CDR2 FQNEAQ (reference sequence). V lost 5 bases and J lost 9, with 11 bases in between. The CDR3 sequence is CASSPLAFEQFF. In DNA, the CDR3 is TGTGCCAGCAGCCCCCTAGCGTTTGAGCAGTTCTTC. Full variable domain (rest looked up from reference TRBV7-9 and TRBJ2-1): DTGVSQNPRHKITKRGQNVTFRCDPISEHNRLYWYRQTLGQGPEFLTYFQNEAQLEKSRLLSDRFSAERPKGSFSTLEIQRTEQGDSAMYLCASSPLAFEQFFGPGTRLTVL.

The V and J genes are TRBV7-6 and TRBJ2-1; 11 bases are shared with TRBD2. The CDR3 loop spans 16 amino acids. CDR1 and CDR2 (germline): SGHVS, FNYEAQ. Trimming cost V 2 bases and J 4 bases; bases outside gene matches: 4. In DNA, the CDR3 is TGTGCCAGCAGCTTAAAAGGGACTAGCGGATACAATGAGCAGTTCTTC. This translates into CASSLKGTSGYNEQFF.

The chain recombines TRBV5-1 with TRBJ2-6; 7 bases are shared with TRBD2. This CDR3 region has 19 residues. Trimming removed 1 base from V and 2 bases from J; junction bases left unmatched: 12. Germline lookup yields CDR1 SGHRS and CDR2 YFSETQ. The DNA for the CDR3 is TGCGCCAGCAGCTTGTGGAGGGAGGGCCGTCGGACTGGGGCCAACGTCCTGACTTTC. It specifies CASSLWREGRRTGANVLTF.

The chain employs TRBV7-6 and TRBJ2-5; 9 bases map to TRBD2. The CDR3 sequence is 14 residues long. V was pared by 4 bases and J by 2 bases, with 2 bases of the junction left unmatched. CDR1 is SGHVS, CDR2 FNYEAQ, per germline. This chain's CDR3 is CASSSLAGQETQYF. The CDR3 DNA reads TGTGCCAGCAGCTCTCTAGCGGGGCAAGAGACCCAGTACTTC.

V gene TRBV10-3 combines with J gene TRBJ2-7; 7 bases are a match to TRBD1. Germline CDR1 and CDR2: ENHRY and SYGVKD. The CDR3 runs 14 residues. Trimming at V came to 0 bases and at J to 4 bases, leaving 3 bases not matched to a gene. The CDR3 DNA follows: TGTGCCATCAGTGAGTCAAAGGGGGCTTACGAGCAGTACTTC. This encodes CAISESKGAYEQYF.

The genes are TRBV18 and TRBJ1-1; TRBD1 matches 9 bases. Trimming cost V 6 bases and J 5 bases; bases outside gene matches: 4. The CDR3 has 13 amino acids. Germline assignment: CDR1 KGHSH and CDR2 LQKENI. The CDR3 coding sequence is TGTGCCAGCTCTCACGGACAGGGGACTGAAGCTTTCTTT. Protein sequence: CASSHGQGTEAFF.

This sequence joins TRBV15 and TRBJ2-7, with D uncertain. CDR3 length: 15 residues. V lost 0 bases and J lost 2, with 11 bases in between. The V gene's germline CDR1 is LNHNV and CDR2 YYDKDF (reference sequence). The DNA of the CDR3 is TGTGCCACCAGCAGAGATTACACGAAAACCTACGAGCAGTACTTC. This encodes CATSRDYTKTYEQYF.

Here the CDR3 reads CASQRDRTYNEQFF. In DNA, the CDR3 is TGTGCCAGCCAGCGGGACCGAACCTACAATGAGCAGTTCTTC. This sequence joins TRBV10-3 and TRBJ2-1; 7 positions agree with TRBD2. This CDR3 region has 14 residues. The J segment lost 2 bases and the V segment lost 10 bases, leaving 8 bases of the junction unmatched. Germline values: CDR1 ENHRY, CDR2 SYGVKD.

The chain recombines TRBV4-2 with TRBJ1-6; maybe TRBD1 (5 bases). Trimming took 1 base from V and 9 from J, leaving 13 bases between them. The length of the CDR3 is 15 residues. The V gene's germline CDR1 is LGHNA and CDR2 YNFKEQ. CDR3 in amino acids: CASSQVGGVGSPLHF. For the CDR3, the DNA is TGTGCCAGCAGCCAAGTTGGAGGGGTAGGTTCACCCCTCCACTTT.